This T cell receptor (beta chain) was retrieved from a study of blood T cells in healthy people across ages (dated by TCRdb to between 2015 and 2017). Some background on the complete study: Template switching captured roughly one uniquely barcoded TCR beta cDNA molecule per two T cells in model experiments. The donors were divided into four age groups: young (average around 16 years), middle-aged (roughly 40), aged (approximately 62) and long-lived (around 80). The study measured age-related changes in TCR beta repertoire diversity using deep sequencing normalized with unique cDNA molecular identifiers. The study analyzed two additional independent replicas of 1 million unique cDNA reads from the same blood draw for two donors, one aged 18 to 29 and one aged 80 or older. To avoid experimental bias, donors of different ages were distributed randomly across sequencing lanes.

This clonotype was counted at least ten times. Its antigen remains unidentified. Base qualities were left out, and no much larger clone turns up one base away. Paper-wide results and their limitations: Estimates of total diversity based on one million sequenced T cells were considered lower bounds and underestimates. Observed TCR beta diversity per million T cells fell roughly linearly with age, and a significant reduction was already apparent by age about 36. Because profiling used bulk unsorted PBMCs, naive and antigen-experienced compartments could not be compared conclusively. A strong correlation was found between observed TCR beta diversity and the percentage of naive T cells measured by flow cytometry. Compared with the aged group, the long-lived group had more naive CD4+ T cells, fewer expanded clones and increased TCR diversity, suggesting age selection. Because the CMV infection status of the donors was unknown, age-related changes in expanded clonotypes may potentially have been confounded.

Taken from the germline V gene, the CDR1 and CDR2 loops are KGHSH and LQKENI. V is reduced by 2 bases and J by 2 bases, leaving a spacing of 16 bases between them. Counted from cysteine to phenylalanine, this CDR3 has 16 amino acids. Of all the DNA, just the CDR3 is kept, 48 bases in frame from base 1. The roughly 37 donors, aged about 6 to 95 years, were systemically healthy Caucasian individuals from Russia. Each donor gave 8 to 10 milliliters of peripheral blood, collected into EDTA-treated Vacutainer tubes. Ficoll-Paque density-gradient centrifugation was used to isolate PBMCs, with at least 7 million obtained per sample. Total RNA was extracted from PBMCs with Trizol reagent, with at least 6 micrograms obtained per sample. For every donor, an aliquot of PBMCs went through flow cytometry to measure the percentages of naive CD45RAhigh/CD27high T cells. Libraries were prepared through 5' RACE. TCRdb records Illumina HiSeq 2500 as the sequencer. A second PCR of 7 to 11 cycles was run with a J-beta primer mix and a sample-barcoded 5' primer. Each TCR beta cDNA molecule received a unique molecular identifier from a template-switch 5' adaptor carrying 12 random nucleotides. At least 3 million CDR3-containing paired-end reads were obtained from each sample. All of the RNA was converted into first-strand cDNA using the Mint cDNA synthesis kit, with a TRBC-specific oligonucleotide serving as the primer. All cDNA was treated with uracil-DNA glycosylase and then went through a first 18-cycle PCR with the universal primers M1SS and BC2_uni_R. The published analysis was carried out like this. For normalization, 1 million high-quality reads were randomly selected from each sample, with every read carrying a distinct molecular identifier. Reads with shared molecular identifiers were discarded instead of being binned into consensus sequences. CDR3 identification, clonotype clustering and error correction used MiTCR with a Q25 quality threshold and the strictest error-elimination algorithm. A nonparametric unseen species model with Euler transformation was used to estimate a lower bound on total TCR beta diversity. TCRdb reprocessing: public reads trimmed at Q25 with fastp, clones called with MiXCR, in-frame beta chains kept. Each entry merges the rows of one CDR3 protein and shows their most common DNA and genes. The V and J calls follow TCRdb's processing rather than the paper's. Present in this sample are roughly 680,000 distinct CDR3 sequences, 45% to 60% of which were seen just once. The top ten constitute approximately 13% of the sample.

The V and J segments used are TRBV18 and TRBJ2-7; TRBD2 is a possible D gene, resting on 6 matching bases. The source of this sequence is a woman older than 75 in good health. Sequenced: blood. CDR3 loop: CASSPRRGGNPYEQYF. The nucleotides read TGTGCCAGCTCACCAAGGAGGGGCGGGAACCCCTACGAGCAGTACTTC.